A selection of T cell receptor beta chains follows, all from one sample in a study of neurological immune-mediated disorders. TCRdb analysed the 5' RACE reads with MiXCR anew, one entry per CDR3 protein. The sample includes about 60,000 distinct CDR3 sequences, about 10% seen only once; the top ten take under 15%. The sequencing sample was made of PBMCs. The receptor source for this set is a man aged 30 to 39 in good health. Both conserved end residues are part of each CDR3. The D gene is left open where the match is weak. Clone size is not always given. Where it is, it says once, few, many or a class for expanded clones.

>TRBV29-1|many|15|TRBJ2-7|NA
TGCAGCGTTGAAATCAGGGGCGACCAATCCTACGAGCAGTACTTC
CSVEIRGDQSYEQYF
>TRBV12-3/TRBV12-4|many|15|TRBJ2-7|TRBD2
TGTGCCAGCAGTTTAGGGACTAGCGGAACCTACGAGCAGTACTTC
CASSLGTSGTYEQYF
>TRBV5-1|few|13|TRBJ2-1|NA
TGCGCCAGCAGCCCCACTAGTCGCGGCGAGCAGTTCTTC
CASSPTSRGEQFF
>TRBV5-8|many|17|TRBJ2-3|TRBD1
TGTGCCAGCAGCTTGGCTATAGTACAGGGGGCAGGAGATACGCAGTATTTT
CASSLAIVQGAGDTQYF
>TRBV6-2/TRBV6-3|many|14|TRBJ2-7|NA
TGTGCCAGCAGTACAGGACTTAGGGGCTACGAGCAGTACTTC
CASSTGLRGYEQYF
>TRBV29-1|NA|13|TRBJ2-3|TRBD2
TGCAGCGTTGTAGCGGGGAACACAGATACGCAGTATTTT
CSVVAGNTDTQYF
>TRBV7-6|NA|14|TRBJ2-1|NA
TGTGCCAGCAGCCCCTCAAGCGGGTGGTATGAGCAGTTCTTC
CASSPSSGWYEQFF
>TRBV5-1|many|14|TRBJ2-1|NA
TGCGCCAGCAGCCAGGGACTTAAAAACAATGAGCAGTTCTTC
CASSQGLKNNEQFF
>TRBV24-1|many|17|TRBJ2-3|TRBD2
TGTGCCACCAGTGATTTGGCTAGCGGGAGAAGCACAGATACGCAGTATTTT
CATSDLASGRSTDTQYF
>TRBV20-1|many|13|TRBJ2-1|TRBD1
TGCAGTGCTAGGACAGGGGGACACAATGAGCAGTTCTTC
CSARTGGHNEQFF
>TRBV27|many|13|TRBJ2-7|NA
TGTGCCAGCAGTTTAGGCCCCTCCTACGAGCAGTACTTC
CASSLGPSYEQYF
>TRBV27|NA|14|TRBJ2-7|NA
TGTGCCAGCAGTTATCGGGAGACGTCCTACGAGCAGTACTTC
CASSYRETSYEQYF
>TRBV5-1|many|17|TRBJ1-4|NA
TGCGCCAGCAGCTTCGACAGAAACGATGCAACTAATGAAAAACTGTTTTTT
CASSFDRNDATNEKLFF
>TRBV20-1|many|13|TRBJ2-2|TRBD1
TGCAGTGCTTGGGCAGGGGGCGTCGGGGAGCTGTTTTTT
CSAWAGGVGELFF
>TRBV28|many|16|TRBJ1-5|TRBD1
TGTGCCAGCAGTACCTTATACAGGGGCCCCGACTCGCCCCAGCATTTT
CASSTLYRGPDSPQHF
>TRBV12-3/TRBV12-4|few|16|TRBJ1-2|NA
TGTGCCAGCAGTGGGGGGTCAAGGACGGGGAACTATGGCTACACCTTC
CASSGGSRTGNYGYTF